This T cell receptor beta chain was obtained from a study of T cells in Graves' hyperthyroidism and ophthalmopathy. General study findings and limits: Most expanded thyroid clonotypes above 0.001 also appeared in blood.

Duration under 3 months, a NOSPECS grade of at least 4, and a Clinical Activity Score of at least 3 characterized the ophthalmopathy patients. Isolation of PBMCs was performed on 9.5 to 10 ml fresh peripheral blood. Template material for amplifying TCR beta CDR3 regions consisted of RNA transcripts. HTBI primers were used for first-round RT-PCR of the TCR CDR3. TCRdb passed the multiplex PCR reads through MiXCR, listing each CDR3 protein once. The top ten clones hold about 16% of a sample with about 350,000 distinct CDR3 sequences, 18% of them seen once. Germline V lookup: CDR1 SGHVS, CDR2 FQNEAQ. The CDR3 runs to 13 residues. V was cut by 5 bases and J by 7 bases, with 14 bases left in between. This clonotype showed up many times. Its antigen is not identified.

The specimen sequenced was blood. This TCR was recovered from a woman aged 40 to 49 with Graves' ophthalmopathy. V gene TRBV7-8 combines with J gene TRBJ1-1, with D perhaps matching TRBD1 (6 bases). In DNA, the CDR3 is TGTGCCAGCAGCGACGGACAGATGTTTGAAGCTTTCTTT. Its translation is CASSDGQMFEAFF.